This T cell receptor beta chain was profiled in a study of CD8 T cells in ankylosing spondylitis (dated by TCRdb to 2017 to 2019). Describing the broader study: To find TCR variants linked to disease, the study profiled T cell receptor beta repertoires in ankylosing spondylitis patients and healthy donors. Samples of peripheral blood were taken, and for ankylosing spondylitis patients, synovial fluid was collected as well. The whole study cohort included 108 healthy donors and about two dozen ankylosing spondylitis patients. Broader findings and caveats from the paper: Blood from ankylosing spondylitis patients appeared to be characterized by a TCR beta motif composed of roughly 8 highly homologous amino acid variants. The disease-linked clones were reported to be significantly enriched in matched synovial fluid samples from ankylosing spondylitis patients. A CD8+ phenotype was shown by the disease-linked clones, which were found at relatively low frequencies in peripheral blood. Some motif variants had previously been reported in the synovial fluid and blood of reactive arthritis patients, which suggests shared mechanisms of disease initiation.

The germline V gene provides CDR1 KGHSH and CDR2 LQKENI. The trim is 3 bases for V and 0 bases for J, with a gap of 14 bases between the germline ends. The CDR3 runs 16 amino acids, cysteine and phenylalanine included. Only CDR3 DNA remains: 48 bases, in frame from the first base. Synovial fluid samples were matched to blood samples from the same ankylosing spondylitis patients. This clonotype turned up a few times. Its antigen is not yet known. It has no much larger one-base neighbor in the sample; base qualities were not kept. The sample was run on an Illumina HiSeq 2500. Quantitative 5'-RACE with molecular barcodes was the method used to prepare the TCR beta libraries. The source study handled its data this way. A new computational method based on a probabilistic model of VDJ rearrangement was used to identify disease-linked TCR variants. TCRdb's own reprocessing of the public reads used fastp at Q25 and MiXCR and kept productive beta chains. Rows are unified per CDR3 protein, each entry keeping the most common DNA and genes. Clone size and V and J calls follow TCRdb, not the original study. The sample table records 110,000 to 150,000 distinct CDR3 sequences; more than 7% of these occur just once. The ten largest clones capture 6% to 9.5% of the sample.

Rearrangement joined TRBV18 to TRBJ1-1; no confident D gene assignment can be made. This receptor was identified in a male donor with ankylosing spondylitis. The source material was synovial fluid, either unsorted or a sorted T cell fraction (not recorded which). The CDR3 sequence is CASSPYRGGLNTEAFF. In nucleotide form, the sequence is TGTGCCAGCTCACCCTACCGGGGAGGGTTGAACACTGAAGCTTTCTTT.